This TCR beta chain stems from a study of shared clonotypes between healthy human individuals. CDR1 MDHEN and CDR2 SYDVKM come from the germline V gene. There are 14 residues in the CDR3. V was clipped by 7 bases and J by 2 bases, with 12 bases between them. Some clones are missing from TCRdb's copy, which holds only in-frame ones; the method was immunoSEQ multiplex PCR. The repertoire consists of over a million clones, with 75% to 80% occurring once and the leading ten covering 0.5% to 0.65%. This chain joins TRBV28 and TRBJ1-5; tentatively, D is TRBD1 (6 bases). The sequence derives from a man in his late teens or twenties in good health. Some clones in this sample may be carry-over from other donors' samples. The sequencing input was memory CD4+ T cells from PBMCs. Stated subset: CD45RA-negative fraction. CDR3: CASTQPGGNQPQHF. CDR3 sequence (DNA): TGTGCCAGCACCCAGCCAGGGGGCAATCAGCCCCAGCATTTT.